A selection of T cell receptor beta chains follows, all from one sample in a study of CD8 T cells in ankylosing spondylitis. TCRdb analysed the 5' RACE reads with MiXCR anew, one entry per CDR3 protein. In the table there are about 160,000 distinct CDR3 sequences, about 16% of which are singletons. The sequenced sample consisted of blood, either unsorted or a sorted T cell fraction (not recorded which). The receptor source for this set is a male donor with ankylosing spondylitis or in good health (not recorded which). Both conserved end residues are part of each CDR3. A D gene is named only where the DNA matches it firmly. Clone size is stated in some rows and not others, as once, few, many or a class when expanded.

v_gene	j_gene	abundance	d_gene	CDR3aa	CDR3nt
TRBV18	TRBJ2-1	NA	NA	CASTPKTYNEQFF	TGTGCCAGCACGCCGAAAACCTACAATGAGCAGTTCTTC
TRBV29-1	TRBJ2-3	many	NA	CSVEVGTDTQYF	TGCAGCGTTGAAGTTGGCACAGATACGCAGTATTTT
TRBV10-3	TRBJ2-3	few	TRBD2	CAISLAGEGGNTQYF	TGTGCCATCAGTCTAGCGGGAGAAGGGGGAAATACGCAGTATTTT
TRBV9	TRBJ1-4	NA	TRBD1	CASSAAGRSGGEKLFF	TGTGCCAGCAGCGCAGCTGGGCGATCAGGGGGCGAAAAACTGTTTTTT
TRBV7-2	TRBJ1-2	many	TRBD1	CASSLTGGARNYGYTF	TGTGCCAGCAGCTTGACAGGGGGCGCGAGGAACTATGGCTACACCTTC
TRBV10-1	TRBJ2-7	medium-sized	NA	CASSESGAYEQYF	TGCGCCAGCAGTGAATCGGGGGCCTACGAGCAGTACTTC
TRBV20-1	TRBJ1-5	NA	NA	CSARDRVRPSNQPQHF	TGCAGTGCTAGAGATAGGGTCCGACCGAGCAATCAGCCCCAGCATTTT
TRBV28	TRBJ1-3	NA	NA	CASRDRGENTIYF	TGTGCCAGCAGGGACCGCGGTGAAAACACCATATATTTT
TRBV12-3/TRBV12-4	TRBJ2-1	NA	NA	CASSSVPYNEQFF	TGTGCCAGCAGTTCGGTGCCCTACAATGAGCAGTTCTTC
TRBV29-1	TRBJ2-2	many	NA	CSVEGDLTGELFF	TGCAGCGTTGAAGGAGACCTCACCGGGGAGCTGTTTTTT
TRBV5-6	TRBJ1-1	many	NA	CASSLRPTPEAFF	TGTGCCAGCAGCCTTCGCCCAACACCTGAAGCTTTCTTT
TRBV3-1	TRBJ1-1	many	TRBD1	CASRSRGLTEAFF	TGTGCCAGCCGCTCCAGGGGGTTAACTGAAGCTTTCTTT
TRBV9	TRBJ2-2	few	NA	CASSNRGQNTGELFF	TGTGCCAGCAGCAACCGCGGGCAGAACACCGGGGAGCTGTTTTTT
TRBV7-9	TRBJ2-7	NA	TRBD2	CASSRGLAGETYEQYF	TGTGCCAGCAGCAGGGGACTAGCGGGAGAAACCTACGAGCAGTACTTC
TRBV20-1	TRBJ2-1	many	TRBD2	CSGDAGVLDNEQFF	TGCAGTGGGGACGCGGGAGTTTTGGACAATGAGCAGTTCTTC
TRBV5-1	TRBJ1-1	NA	NA	CASSLGRGAENTEAFF	TGCGCCAGCAGCTTGGGCCGGGGGGCGGAGAACACTGAAGCTTTCTTT
TRBV5-1	TRBJ1-1	NA	NA	CASSTSQGTEAFF	TGCGCCAGCAGCACCTCACAGGGAACTGAAGCTTTCTTT
TRBV3-1	TRBJ2-1	many	NA	CASSQGRSGRFNEQFF	TGTGCCAGCAGCCAAGGTCGGTCCGGGAGATTCAATGAGCAGTTCTTC
TRBV6-5	TRBJ2-7	NA	NA	CASRDQTDYEQYF	TGTGCCAGCAGGGATCAGACTGACTACGAGCAGTACTTC
TRBV4-1	TRBJ2-3	NA	NA	CASSHNRDPGQYF	TGCGCCAGCAGCCATAACAGGGACCCAGGGCAGTATTTT
TRBV7-6	TRBJ2-1	NA	NA	CASSTQGFPPPDEQFF	TGTGCCAGCAGCACACAGGGTTTCCCCCCACCCGATGAGCAGTTCTTC
TRBV7-8	TRBJ2-1	many	NA	CASSLASDARRNEQFF	TGTGCCAGCAGCTTAGCTTCTGACGCTAGGAGAAATGAGCAGTTCTTC
TRBV5-1	TRBJ2-1	NA	NA	CASSLASRTFNEQFF	TGCGCCAGCAGCTTGGCGAGCCGGACCTTTAATGAGCAGTTCTTC
TRBV7-2	TRBJ2-7	NA	NA	CASSLYGSGRYEQYF	TGTGCCAGCAGCTTATATGGATCTGGCCGGTACGAGCAGTACTTC
TRBV23-1	TRBJ2-3	NA	NA	CASSPPPGRHTQYF	TGCGCCAGCAGTCCCCCCCCGGGCAGACATACGCAGTATTTT
TRBV4-1	TRBJ2-1	few	TRBD2	CASSRGGLALNNEQFF	TGCGCCAGCAGCCGGGGGGGACTAGCCTTAAACAATGAGCAGTTCTTC
TRBV6-1	TRBJ2-1	few	TRBD2	CASRGGLEHEQFF	TGTGCCAGCAGGGGCGGACTAGAGCATGAGCAGTTCTTC
TRBV5-1	TRBJ2-5	few	TRBD2	CASSSGTRSETQYF	TGCGCCAGCAGCTCCGGGACTAGATCAGAGACCCAGTACTTC
TRBV5-1	TRBJ1-2	many	NA	CASSLYTTAAGYTF	TGCGCCAGCAGCTTGTACACTACGGCGGCCGGCTACACCTTC
TRBV15	TRBJ1-1	many	TRBD1	CATSRPRQGAYNTEAFF	TGTGCCACCAGCAGACCGAGACAGGGGGCTTACAACACTGAAGCTTTCTTT
TRBV7-9	TRBJ2-1	NA	NA	CASSRELRGNEQFF	TGTGCCAGCAGCCGAGAACTACGGGGGAATGAGCAGTTCTTC
TRBV5-5	TRBJ1-2	NA	TRBD1	CVSRGQGTNYGYTF	TGTGTCAGCAGAGGACAGGGGACTAACTATGGCTACACCTTC
TRBV2	TRBJ2-2	NA	NA	CASRTENTGELFF	TGTGCCAGCAGGACAGAAAACACCGGGGAGCTGTTTTTT
TRBV5-5	TRBJ2-5	few	NA	CASSSMGGLPKSETQYF	TGTGCCAGCAGCTCTATGGGGGGATTGCCGAAAAGTGAGACCCAGTACTTC
TRBV19	TRBJ1-5	NA	TRBD1	CASRDRASNQPQHF	TGTGCCAGTAGGGACAGGGCGAGCAATCAGCCCCAGCATTTT
TRBV7-9	TRBJ2-7	many	NA	CASSGAYEQYF	TGTGCCAGCAGCGGAGCCTACGAGCAGTACTTC
TRBV9	TRBJ2-3	few	TRBD1	CASSPRTGYRTGTDTQYF	TGTGCCAGCAGCCCCCGGACAGGGTATAGAACGGGTACAGATACGCAGTATTTT
TRBV3-1	TRBJ1-6	NA	NA	CASSHPQGGSPLHF	TGTGCCAGCAGCCATCCACAGGGAGGTTCACCCCTCCACTTT
TRBV12-3/TRBV12-4	TRBJ2-7	NA	NA	CASSPPVGEQYF	TGTGCCAGCAGTCCTCCGGTTGGCGAGCAGTACTTC
TRBV29-1	TRBJ2-1	NA	TRBD1	CSVTSGTGKFF	TGCAGCGTTACATCCGGGACAGGGAAGTTCTTC
TRBV3-1	TRBJ1-1	many	TRBD1	CASSQGAGGAGTEAFF	TGTGCCAGCAGCCAAGGGGCAGGGGGCGCGGGTACTGAAGCTTTCTTT
TRBV24-1	TRBJ2-3	many	TRBD2	CATSEPLAGGPADTQYF	TGTGCCACCAGTGAACCCTTAGCGGGAGGGCCCGCAGATACGCAGTATTTT
TRBV20-1	TRBJ2-7	few	NA	CSASALRDEQYF	TGCAGTGCTAGTGCCCTTAGGGACGAGCAGTACTTC
TRBV3-1	TRBJ2-3	few	NA	CASSQDLAQMDTQYF	TGTGCCAGCAGCCAAGATCTAGCCCAAATGGATACGCAGTATTTT
TRBV3-1	TRBJ1-1	few	NA	CASRLRGGTEAFF	TGTGCCAGCAGACTCAGGGGCGGCACTGAAGCTTTCTTT
TRBV2	TRBJ2-1	many	NA	CASREGLYNEQFF	TGTGCCAGCAGGGAGGGACTCTACAATGAGCAGTTCTTC
TRBV20-1	TRBJ2-4	many	NA	CSARGQYF	TGCAGTGCTAGAGGTCAATACTTC
TRBV6-1	TRBJ2-7	few	TRBD1	CASSTQGAASYEQYF	TGTGCCAGCAGTACACAGGGGGCGGCCTCCTACGAGCAGTACTTC
TRBV10-3	TRBJ1-3	many	NA	CAISDGEEAGNTIYF	TGTGCCATCAGTGACGGGGAAGAGGCTGGAAACACCATATATTTT